The rows below give T cell receptor beta chains drawn from one sample of a study of T cell repertoires in cytomegalovirus infection. TCRdb processed the reads anew with MiXCR; each CDR3 protein has one entry. The table includes some 320,000 distinct CDR3 sequences, 25% to 35% detected once. These receptors lack a known antigen. Material: cultured PBMCs, obtained from culture after CMV antigen stimulation. Receptors were obtained from a human donor in good health (CMV status not recorded). Some clones in this sample may be carry-over from other donors' samples. Both conserved end residues are part of each CDR3. D genes are given only for firm matches. Only part of the rows carry a size: once, few, many, or a class if the clone is expanded.

size,V,length,J,D,CDR3,DNA
few,TRBV7-9,13,TRBJ2-1,.,CASSLGGGQEQFF,TGTGCCAGCAGCTTAGGGGGCGGACAGGAGCAGTTCTTC
.,TRBV12-3/TRBV12-4,15,TRBJ1-1,.,CASSRNRQSNTEAFF,TGTGCCAGCAGTCGAAACCGACAGTCGAACACTGAAGCTTTCTTT
.,TRBV11-2,17,TRBJ2-3,TRBD2,CASSSGTSAYSTDTQYF,TGTGCCAGCAGCTCCGGGACTAGCGCTTATAGCACAGATACGCAGTATTTT
few,TRBV6-2/TRBV6-3,17,TRBJ2-5,.,CASIPQGGEERQETQYF,TGTGCCAGCATCCCTCAAGGGGGGGAGGAACGACAAGAGACCCAGTACTTC
.,TRBV11-2,15,TRBJ2-7,.,CASSRYGGPEYEQYF,TGTGCCAGCAGCCGGTATGGTGGGCCTGAATACGAGCAGTACTTC
few,TRBV2,13,TRBJ1-6,TRBD1,CAGRGDRGSPLHF,TGTGCCGGTCGGGGGGACAGGGGATCACCCCTCCACTTT
few,TRBV9,13,TRBJ2-2,.,CASSVVETGELFF,TGTGCCAGCAGCGTAGTAGAGACCGGGGAGCTGTTTTTT
.,TRBV25-1,15,TRBJ2-3,.,CASSESPRGTDTQYF,TGTGCCAGCAGTGAATCCCCCCGGGGCACAGATACGCAGTATTTT
few,TRBV12-3/TRBV12-4,13,TRBJ1-2,.,CASSLVGTFGYTF,TGTGCCAGCAGTTTAGTGGGGACCTTTGGCTACACCTTC
.,TRBV6-1,15,TRBJ2-7,.,CASSVKIAVTYEQYF,TGTGCCAGCAGTGTGAAGATAGCGGTAACCTACGAGCAGTACTTC
few,TRBV4-2,14,TRBJ1-2,.,CASSQPGTDYGYTF,TGTGCCAGCAGCCAGCCCGGGACGGACTATGGCTACACCTTC
few,TRBV30,15,TRBJ1-1,.,CAWSVLGGMNTEAFF,TGTGCCTGGAGTGTACTTGGGGGGATGAACACTGAAGCTTTCTTT
.,TRBV6-5,14,TRBJ2-7,.,CASSRQTGPYEQYF,TGTGCCAGCAGTCGACAGACAGGCCCGTACGAGCAGTACTTC
.,TRBV5-1,15,TRBJ1-2,TRBD1,CASSPGQASNYGYTF,TGCGCCAGCAGCCCCGGACAGGCCAGCAACTATGGCTACACCTTC
few,TRBV15,14,TRBJ1-1,TRBD1,CAIGQGGSRTEAFF,TGTGCCATTGGACAGGGAGGATCGAGGACTGAAGCTTTCTTT
few,TRBV27,15,TRBJ1-3,TRBD1,CASRKTGGSGNTIYF,TGTGCCAGCAGGAAGACAGGGGGGTCTGGAAACACCATATATTTT
.,TRBV19,16,TRBJ2-1,TRBD1,CASSFETGSKYNEQFF,TGTGCCAGTAGTTTCGAGACAGGGTCGAAGTACAATGAGCAGTTCTTC
few,TRBV7-2,15,TRBJ2-7,TRBD2,CASSILAGEWYEQYF,TGTGCCAGCAGCATTCTAGCGGGAGAATGGTACGAGCAGTACTTC
few,TRBV28,14,TRBJ1-2,.,CATPTAAREYGYTF,TGTGCCACCCCAACCGCCGCGAGGGAGTATGGCTACACCTTC
.,TRBV6-1,13,TRBJ1-2,.,CASSEPGTYGYTF,TGTGCCAGCAGTGAACCCGGGACCTATGGCTACACCTTC
.,TRBV20-1,14,TRBJ1-5,TRBD1,CSARGGQGAQPQHF,TGCAGTGCTCGAGGGGGACAGGGGGCTCAGCCCCAGCATTTT
.,TRBV20-1,14,TRBJ1-1,.,CSARAGAINTEAFF,TGCAGTGCTAGGGCAGGGGCTATCAACACTGAAGCTTTCTTT
.,TRBV7-3,15,TRBJ2-7,TRBD2,CASSPVGTSGGEQYF,TGTGCCAGCAGCCCAGTAGGGACTAGCGGCGGCGAGCAGTACTTC
few,TRBV18,12,TRBJ2-1,.,CASSPRGYEQFF,TGTGCCAGCTCACCACGGGGGTATGAGCAGTTCTTC
.,TRBV6-5,15,TRBJ1-1,.,CASNLEQGMNTEAFF,TGTGCCAGCAACCTAGAACAGGGTATGAACACTGAAGCTTTCTTT
.,TRBV2,13,TRBJ1-1,.,CASPTGQYTEAFF,TGTGCCAGTCCGACAGGTCAGTACACTGAAGCTTTCTTT
few,TRBV12-3/TRBV12-4,17,TRBJ2-1,.,CASSTLGGRSSYNEQFF,TGTGCCAGCAGTACCCTCGGGGGACGGAGCTCCTACAATGAGCAGTTCTTC
.,TRBV28,15,TRBJ1-6,.,CASSSGSNYNSPLHF,TGTGCCAGCAGCTCAGGGTCAAATTATAATTCACCCCTCCACTTT
.,TRBV5-1,15,TRBJ1-4,TRBD1,CASSEPGQLNEKLFF,TGCGCCAGCAGCGAACCGGGACAGCTTAATGAAAAACTGTTTTTT
.,TRBV5-1,15,TRBJ2-3,.,CASSLHPGGTDTQYF,TGCGCCAGCAGCCTCCATCCGGGGGGCACAGATACGCAGTATTTT
.,TRBV6-5,17,TRBJ2-7,TRBD2,CASSYSRGAGGRYEQYF,TGTGCCAGCAGTTACTCGCGGGGGGCGGGAGGACGCTACGAGCAGTACTTC
many,TRBV7-2,15,TRBJ1-1,.,CASSIRRALNTEAFF,TGTGCCAGCAGCATCCGACGAGCCCTGAACACTGAAGCTTTCTTT
once,TRBV6-1,13,TRBJ2-1,.,CASSETRPHEQFF,TGTGCCAGCAGTGAGACTAGGCCCCATGAGCAGTTCTTC
.,TRBV7-9,14,TRBJ1-2,TRBD1,CASSIRQGRDGYTF,TGTGCCAGCAGCATCCGACAGGGTCGGGATGGCTACACCTTC
few,TRBV7-9,15,TRBJ1-1,.,CASSPPKGGDTEAFF,TGTGCCAGCAGTCCGCCCAAAGGGGGTGACACTGAAGCTTTCTTT
.,TRBV20-1,14,TRBJ2-7,.,CSAVLRDTSYEQYF,TGCAGTGCTGTCCTCCGGGACACCTCCTACGAGCAGTACTTC
.,TRBV25-1,13,TRBJ1-5,.,CARHSYSNQPQHF,TGTGCCAGACACAGTTATAGCAATCAGCCCCAGCATTTT
many,TRBV7-2,12,TRBJ2-1,.,CASSLAGTPQFF,TGTGCCAGCAGCTTGGCCGGGACCCCGCAGTTCTTC
few,TRBV10-2,12,TRBJ2-2,TRBD1,CASRQGGGELFF,TGCGCCAGCAGACAGGGGGGCGGGGAGCTGTTTTTT
.,TRBV19,12,TRBJ1-1,.,CAPWQENTEAFF,TGTGCCCCTTGGCAGGAGAACACTGAAGCTTTCTTT
few,TRBV11-2,17,TRBJ2-7,.,CASSFPRDGRSSYEQYF,TGTGCCAGCAGCTTCCCCCGGGACGGAAGGAGCTCCTACGAGCAGTACTTC
.,TRBV3-1,15,TRBJ2-5,.,CASERGAGSQETQYF,TGTGCCAGCGAGAGGGGGGCCGGCTCGCAAGAGACCCAGTACTTC
.,TRBV10-2,14,TRBJ1-2,.,CASRGTSAGYGYTF,TGCGCCAGCAGAGGGACTTCAGCTGGCTATGGCTACACCTTC
few,TRBV27,15,TRBJ2-7,TRBD1,CASSLRQGRTYEQYF,TGTGCCAGCAGCCTACGACAGGGACGAACCTACGAGCAGTACTTC
many,TRBV20-1,15,TRBJ1-5,.,CSASYDWTGIQPQHF,TGCAGTGCTTCTTACGATTGGACGGGGATTCAGCCCCAGCATTTT